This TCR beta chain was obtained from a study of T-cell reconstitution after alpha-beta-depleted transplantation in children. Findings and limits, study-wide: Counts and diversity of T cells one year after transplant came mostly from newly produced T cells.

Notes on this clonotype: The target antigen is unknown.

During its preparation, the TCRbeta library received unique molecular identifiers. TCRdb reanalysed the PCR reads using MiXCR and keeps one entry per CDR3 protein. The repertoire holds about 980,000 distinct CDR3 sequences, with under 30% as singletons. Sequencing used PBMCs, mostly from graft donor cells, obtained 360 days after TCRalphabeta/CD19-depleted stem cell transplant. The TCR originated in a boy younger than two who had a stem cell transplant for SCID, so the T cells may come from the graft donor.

The CDR3 DNA follows: TGTGCCAGCAGTGAACAGGGACTAGTGAACACCGGGGAGCTGTTTTTT. Protein product: CASSEQGLVNTGELFF. The genes are TRBV2 and TRBJ2-2; TRBD2 matches 8 bases. The CDR3 runs 16 residues. Germline V lookup: CDR1 SNHLY, CDR2 FYNNEI. The ends lost 2 bases at V and 1 base at J; junction bases unmatched: 3.